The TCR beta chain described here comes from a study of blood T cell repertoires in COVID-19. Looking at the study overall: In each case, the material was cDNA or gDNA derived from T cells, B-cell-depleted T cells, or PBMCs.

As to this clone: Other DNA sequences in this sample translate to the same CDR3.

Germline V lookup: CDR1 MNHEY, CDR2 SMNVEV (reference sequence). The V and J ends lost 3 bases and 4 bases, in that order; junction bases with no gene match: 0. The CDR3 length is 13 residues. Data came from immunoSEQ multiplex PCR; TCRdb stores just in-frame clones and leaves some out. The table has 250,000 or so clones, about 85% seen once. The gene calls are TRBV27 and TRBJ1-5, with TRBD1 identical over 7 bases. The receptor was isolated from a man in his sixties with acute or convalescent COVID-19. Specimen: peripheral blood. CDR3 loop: CASSFRGNQPQHF. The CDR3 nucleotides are TGTGCCAGCAGTTTCAGGGGGAATCAGCCCCAGCATTTT.